Listed here are 30 T cell receptor beta chains from one sample, sequenced in a study of blood T cell repertoires in COVID-19 (dated by TCRdb to 2018 to 2021). The library was obtained by the immunoSEQ multiplex PCR assay. TCRdb obtained this table from immuneACCESS and retained in-frame rearrangements with V and J assigned. These tables miss some clones; where compared with another copy, unresolved V genes account for less than half of the shortfall, and the remainder is unexplained. A total of some 670,000 clones appear in this sample, more than 80% of them only once. In total, the top ten clones hold over 0.2% of the sample. Input material: peripheral blood. The receptor set was obtained from a woman between 18 and 29 years old with acute or convalescent COVID-19.

The J gene is TRBJ1-2, the V gene TRBV12-3 or TRBV12-4; 7 bases map to TRBD1. The CDR3 is 13 amino acids. The J segment lost 4 bases and the V segment lost 3 bases, leaving 2 bases of the junction unmatched. The chain's CDR3 is CASSLTGLYGYTF. CDR3 nucleotides: TGTGCCAGCAGTTTGACAGGGCTCTATGGCTACACCTTC.

The V and J genes are TRBV7-9 and TRBJ1-1, with D maybe TRBD1 (5 bases). With 3 bases removed from V and 0 bases from J, the gap between germline ends came to 14 bases. The V gene's germline CDR1 is SEHNR and CDR2 FQNEAQ (reference sequence). This CDR3 is built from 16 residues. In DNA form, the CDR3 reads TGTGCCAGCAGCTTCAGACCGCAGGACATGAACACTGAAGCTTTCTTT. Its translation: CASSFRPQDMNTEAFF.

J is TRBJ1-5 and V is TRBV19, with no clear D. The germline V gene encodes CDR1 LNHDA and CDR2 SQIVND (reference sequence). The CDR3 totals 13 residues. V was pared by 6 bases and J by 5 bases, with 11 bases between. This CDR3 reads CASSPTADQPQHF. The CDR3 DNA follows: TGTGCCAGTAGCCCGACTGCTGATCAGCCCCAGCATTTT.

This clone was seen just once. A much larger clone differs from this one at a single base, so this may be a read error. The V and J genes are TRBV6-2 or TRBV6-3 and TRBJ2-7; TRBD2 aligns across 11 bases. The CDR3 length is 14 residues. V gave up 4 bases and J gave up 2 bases; unmatched junction bases: 1. The germline gives CDR1 MNHEY, CDR2 SVGEGT. The CDR3 sequence is CASSWTSGPYEQYF. The CDR3 nucleotides are TGTGCCAGCAGTTGGACTAGCGGGCCCTACGAGCAGTACTTC.

The chain carries TRBV28 and TRBJ1-3; 9 bases match TRBD1. CDR1 is MDHEN and CDR2 is SYDVKM in the germline V gene. The CDR3 covers 12 residues. The trim removed 6 bases at V and 10 bases at J, leaving 4 bases unmatched. The CDR3 region has the DNA TGTGCCAGCAGACCGACAGGGGGGACCATATATTTT. Translating it yields CASRPTGGTIYF.

This rearrangement joins TRBV3-1 (or the pseudogene TRBV3-2) to TRBJ1-4; TRBD1 aligns across 7 bases. The trim removed 3 bases at V and 8 bases at J, leaving 6 bases unmatched. The germline CDR1 and CDR2 sequences are LGHDT and YNNKEL (reference sequence). The CDR3 runs 14 residues. The DNA of the CDR3 is TGTGCCAGCAGCCAGAGACAGGGATGGGAAAAACTGTTTTTT. Its protein is CASSQRQGWEKLFF.

This rearrangement joins TRBV27 to TRBJ1-1; 8 bases are a match to TRBD1. There are 15 residues in the CDR3. CDR1 is MNHEY and CDR2 is SMNVEV in the germline V gene (reference sequence). V was pared by 4 bases and J by 4 bases, with 8 bases of the junction left unmatched. Here the CDR3 DNA reads TGTGCCAGCAGTTCGTGGCAGGGGGCAGGCACTGAAGCTTTCTTT. This sequence encodes CASSSWQGAGTEAFF.

This chain uses TRBV6-5 with TRBJ1-1; D uncertain. The germline V gene encodes CDR1 MNHEY and CDR2 SVGAGI. Trimming removed 2 bases at V and 2 bases at J, with 15 bases between. CDR3 length: 16 residues. The CDR3 region is CASSYGPYRTNTEAFF. The CDR3 nucleotides read TGTGCCAGCAGTTACGGTCCTTATAGGACTAACACTGAAGCTTTCTTT.

This clone was detected once. The rearrangement joins TRBV28 to TRBJ2-7, with D possibly matching TRBD2 (7 bases). V was pared by 4 bases and J by 2 bases, with 12 bases between. The CDR3 totals 14 residues. The germline gives CDR1 MDHEN, CDR2 SYDVKM. CDR3 loop: CASSYGGPTYEQYF. For the CDR3, the DNA is TGTGCCAGCAGTTACGGGGGGCCCACCTACGAGCAGTACTTC.

V usage is TRBV12-3 or TRBV12-4 and J usage is TRBJ2-7; 8 bases map to TRBD1. V dropped 6 bases and J dropped 5; count of bases not matched to a gene: 6. This CDR3 has 13 residues. The CDR3 DNA sequence: TGTGCCAGCAGGCGCACAGGGGGTCACGAGCAGTACTTC. This codes for CASRRTGGHEQYF.

The chain uses TRBV19 and TRBJ1-1; the D gene is possibly TRBD1 (5 bases). Germline assignment: CDR1 LNHDA and CDR2 SQIVND (reference sequence). With 7 bases removed from V and 3 bases from J, the gap between germline ends came to 18 bases. The CDR3 loop spans 15 amino acids. The CDR3 region has the DNA TGTGCCAGTATCCCTATAGGGGAAGGTTACACTGAAGCTTTCTTT. It codes for CASIPIGEGYTEAFF.

This clone was recorded once. The rearrangement links TRBV7-6 to TRBJ1-5; tentatively, D is TRBD1 (6 bases). Trimming pared 3 bases from V and 5 bases from J, leaving 14 bases between. This CDR3 has 15 residues. The germline gives CDR1 SGHVS, CDR2 FNYEAQ. The CDR3: CASSLFLGGDQPQHF. The CDR3 coding sequence is TGTGCCAGCAGCTTGTTTCTTGGGGGCGATCAGCCCCAGCATTTT.

The chain has TRBV9 and TRBJ1-5, with 10 bases identical to TRBD1. The CDR3 totals 18 residues. Germline loops: CDR1 SGDLS, CDR2 YYNGEE. Germline trimming cut 1 base from V and 7 bases from J; bases unmatched to any gene: 14. The CDR3 sequence is CASSVKDRDRTGGQPQHF. DNA of the CDR3: TGTGCCAGCAGCGTAAAGGATAGGGACAGGACAGGGGGACAGCCCCAGCATTTT. The whole variable domain, filled in from reference TRBV9 and TRBJ1-5, reads DSGVTQTPKHLITATGQRVTLRCSPRSGDLSVYWYQQSLDQGLQFLIQYYNGEERAKGNILERFSAQQFPDLHSELNLSSLELGDSALYFCASSVKDRDRTGGQPQHFGDGTRLSIL.

Of note for this clone: The sample has other DNA sequences that encode this CDR3 too. This sequence joins TRBV5-1 and TRBJ2-3, with D uncertain. V lost 2 bases and J lost 3, with 10 bases in between. The germline CDR1 and CDR2 sequences are SGHRS and YFSETQ. The CDR3 consists of 14 residues. CDR3 loop: CASSLGGDTDTQYF. CDR3 DNA sequence: TGCGCCAGCAGCTTAGGTGGAGATACAGATACGCAGTATTTT. Using reference TRBV5-1 and TRBJ2-3 for the parts outside the CDR3, the full variable domain is KAGVTQTPRYLIKTRGQQVTLSCSPISGHRSVSWYQQTPGQGLQFLFEYFSETQRNKGNFPGRFSGRQFSNSRSEMNVSTLELGDSALYLCASSLGGDTDTQYFGPGTRLTVL.

This chain joins TRBV24-1 and TRBJ1-2, with D possibly being TRBD1 (5 bases). With 9 bases removed from V and 4 bases from J, the gap between germline ends came to 11 bases. CDR3 length equals 12 residues. Germline CDR1 KGHDR, CDR2 SFDVKD. The CDR3 DNA sequence: TGTGCCACCGCTGACAGTTCCTATGGCTACACCTTC. Translated: CATADSSYGYTF.

This clone was seen more than once but under ten times. The gene calls are TRBV19 and TRBJ1-2; possible D gene TRBD1, 6 bases. In germline, CDR1 is LNHDA, CDR2 SQIVND (reference sequence). Trimming removed 5 bases at V and 4 bases at J, with 29 bases between. This CDR3 is built from 19 residues. The CDR3, as DNA: TGTGCCAGTAGTCGGGGGCAGGGAATATTGGCGGGGGTAGCCTATGGCTACACCTTC. Protein sequence: CASSRGQGILAGVAYGYTF.

This chain uses TRBV6-4 with TRBJ2-1, with 13 bases matching TRBD2. CDR1 and CDR2 (germline): MRHNA, SNTAGT. Trimming removed 5 bases from V and 8 bases from J; junction bases left unmatched: 6. The CDR3 spans 15 residues. The CDR3 DNA sequence: TGTGCCAGCAGTACCGGGACTAGCGGGGAGGATGAGCAGTTCTTC. As protein: CASSTGTSGEDEQFF.

The chain has TRBV7-9 and TRBJ2-2, with 8 bases matching TRBD2. Losses at the gene ends were 2 bases for V and 1 base for J; bases not matched to a gene: 0. The CDR3 is 15 residues long. CDR1 is SEHNR and CDR2 is FQNEAQ in the germline V gene (reference sequence). For the CDR3, the DNA is TGTGCCAGCAGCTTAAGCGGGGGGAACACCGGGGAGCTGTTTTTT. It translates to CASSLSGGNTGELFF.

This clone was seen just once. J is TRBJ1-2 and V is TRBV6-1; D gene ambiguous. In germline, CDR1 is MNHNS, CDR2 SASEGT. V lost 2 bases, J lost 8 bases, and 9 bases lay in between. CDR3 length equals 12 residues. CDR3 region: CASSEWLRGYTF. CDR3 nucleotide sequence: TGTGCCAGCAGTGAATGGCTGCGGGGCTACACCTTC.

The V call is TRBV25-1, the J call TRBJ2-2, with 12 positions matching TRBD1. Germline values: CDR1 MGHDK, CDR2 SYGVNS. J gave up 3 bases and V 6 bases, and 8 bases lay outside the gene matches. The CDR3 loop spans 17 amino acids. Written as DNA, the CDR3 is TGTGCCAGCAGCGTAACCGGGACAGGGGGCCACACCGGGGAGCTGTTTTTT. Translating it yields CASSVTGTGGHTGELFF. The full variable domain, in which reference TRBV25-1 and TRBJ2-2 provide the parts outside the CDR3, is EADIYQTPRYLVIGTGKKITLECSQTMGHDKMYWYQQDPGMELHLIHYSYGVNSTEKGDLSSESTVSRIRTEHFPLTLESARPSHTSQYLCASSVTGTGGHTGELFFGEGSRLTVL.

The chain recombines TRBV30 with TRBJ1-1; D is ambiguous. CDR3 size: 13 residues. The V end lost 0 bases, the J end lost 1 base, and 6 bases lay between the germline ends. The germline CDR1 and CDR2 sequences are GTSNPN and SVGIG (reference sequence). The CDR3 coding sequence is TGTGCCTGGAGTGTACTACCGAACACTGAAGCTTTCTTT. This translates into CAWSVLPNTEAFF.

V gene TRBV4-1 combines with J gene TRBJ2-1; D gene uncertain. This CDR3 is built from 14 residues. Germline V gives CDR1 MGHRA, CDR2 YSYEKL. V shed 2 bases and J shed 0 bases, with 5 bases lying between them. CDR3 DNA: TGCGCCAGCAGCCAACCCCGCTCCTACAATGAGCAGTTCTTC. This gives the protein CASSQPRSYNEQFF.

V is TRBV9 and J is TRBJ1-2; 8 positions agree with TRBD1. CDR3 length: 15 amino acids. V lost 3 bases, J lost 0 bases, and 4 bases stayed unmatched. Germline loops: CDR1 SGDLS, CDR2 YYNGEE. The CDR3 spells CASSAWTGTNYGYTF. CDR3 coding DNA: TGTGCCAGCAGCGCCTGGACAGGGACTAACTATGGCTACACCTTC.

The chain links TRBV18 to TRBJ2-5; no reliable D call. Deletions cut 3 bases from V and 5 bases from J, with 13 bases between. This CDR3 is 14 amino acids long. Germline V gene sequence: CDR1 KGHSH, CDR2 LQKENI. CDR3 bases: TGTGCCAGCTCACCCGGGTCGGCGGAGGAGACCCAGTACTTC. Amino acids: CASSPGSAEETQYF.

The chain has TRBV15 and TRBJ1-3, with 10 nucleotides matching TRBD1. The J segment lost 4 bases and the V segment lost 8 bases, leaving 5 bases of the junction unmatched. The CDR3 spans 14 residues. Germline V gene data show CDR1 as LNHNV and CDR2 as YYDKDF (reference sequence). Here the CDR3 reads CATRGQGGGNTIYF. Written as DNA, the CDR3 is TGTGCCACCCGAGGACAGGGGGGCGGAAACACCATATATTTT.

This chain joins TRBV7-9 and TRBJ2-7, with TRBD2 matching over 12 bases. CDR1 and CDR2 from the germline V gene are SEHNR and FQNEAQ (reference sequence). V shed 1 base and J 6 bases; nucleotides not matched to a gene: 4. The CDR3 consists of 15 residues. In DNA, the CDR3 is TGTGCCAGCAGCTTAGGTCCGGGACTAGCGGGCGAGCAGTACTTC. Protein: CASSLGPGLAGEQYF.

The chain couples TRBV11-2 to TRBJ1-2, with D unresolved. V was pared by 2 bases and J by 5 bases, with 12 bases between. The CDR3 is made up of 14 amino acids. Germline V gene lookup returns CDR1 SGHAT and CDR2 FQNNGV. CDR3: CASSLLGPAYGYTF. In DNA, the CDR3 is TGTGCCAGCAGCTTACTTGGGCCAGCTTATGGCTACACCTTC. The whole variable domain, filled in from reference TRBV11-2 and TRBJ1-2, reads EAGVAQSPRYKIIEKRQSVAFWCNPISGHATLYWYQQILGQGPKLLIQFQNNGVVDDSQLPKDRFSAERLKGVDSTLKIQPAKLEDSAVYLCASSLLGPAYGYTFGSGTRLTVV.

The CDR3: CASRGLSGTGELFF. The CDR3, as DNA: TGTGCTAGTAGGGGACTATCGGGCACCGGGGAGCTGTTTTTT. The chain joins TRBV12-5 to TRBJ2-2; 7 bases are shared with TRBD2. CDR1 LGHNT and CDR2 FRNRAP come from the germline V gene. The CDR3 has 14 residues. The trim removed 8 bases at V and 4 bases at J, leaving 7 bases unmatched.

The J gene is TRBJ1-5, the V gene TRBV19, with D possibly being TRBD1 (6 bases). The CDR3 length is 16 residues. Germline V gene data show CDR1 as LNHDA and CDR2 as SQIVND (reference sequence). The V end lost 6 bases, the J end lost 1 base, and 16 bases lay between the germline ends. The CDR3 sequence: CASRLAAGESNQPQHF. The CDR3 DNA is TGTGCCAGTAGGTTGGCGGCAGGGGAGAGCAATCAGCCCCAGCATTTT.

The V gene is TRBV6-5, the J gene TRBJ1-6; TRBD1 agrees at 7 bases. Germline CDR1 and CDR2: MNHEY and SVGAGI. The CDR3 spans 14 residues. J was trimmed by 5 bases and V by 10 bases; bases with no gene match: 8. The CDR3 coding sequence is TGTGCCATAAAGGCGGGGACAGATAATTCACCCCTCCACTTT. This encodes CAIKAGTDNSPLHF.